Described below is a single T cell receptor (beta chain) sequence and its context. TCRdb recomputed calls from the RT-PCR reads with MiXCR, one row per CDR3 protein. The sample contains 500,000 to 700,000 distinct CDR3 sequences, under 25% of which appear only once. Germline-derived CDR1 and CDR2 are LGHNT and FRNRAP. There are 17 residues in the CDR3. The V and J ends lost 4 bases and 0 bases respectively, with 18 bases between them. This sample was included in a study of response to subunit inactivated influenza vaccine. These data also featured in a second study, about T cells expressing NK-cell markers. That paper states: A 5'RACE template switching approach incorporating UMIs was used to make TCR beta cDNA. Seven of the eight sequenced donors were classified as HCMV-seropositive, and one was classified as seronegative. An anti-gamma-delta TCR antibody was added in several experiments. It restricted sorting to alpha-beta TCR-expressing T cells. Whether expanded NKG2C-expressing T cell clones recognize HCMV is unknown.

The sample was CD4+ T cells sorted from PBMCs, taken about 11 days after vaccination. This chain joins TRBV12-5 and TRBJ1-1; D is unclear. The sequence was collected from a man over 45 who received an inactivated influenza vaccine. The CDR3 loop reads CASGSTSGQTMNTEAFF. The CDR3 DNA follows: TGTGCTAGTGGTTCTACCTCCGGGCAGACTATGAACACTGAAGCTTTCTTT.